This T cell receptor beta chain comes out of a study of CD8 T cells in ankylosing spondylitis. Study-level results: Matched ankylosing spondylitis synovial fluid reportedly showed significant enrichment of disease-linked clones. Clones linked with disease were CD8+ and fairly uncommon in the peripheral blood.

This clonotype came up a few times. The target antigen is unknown. Quantitative 5'-RACE with molecular barcodes generated TCR beta libraries. Each CDR3 protein is one row after TCRdb ran MiXCR on the 5' RACE reads. The sample lists nearly 350,000 distinct CDR3 sequences; roughly 14% were seen once. Germline V gene data show CDR1 as DFQATT and CDR2 as SNEGSKA (reference sequence). V was shortened by 6 bases and J by 5 bases, with 16 bases between the two germline ends. The length of the CDR3 is 13 residues. The J gene is TRBJ2-5, the V gene TRBV20-1; D possibly corresponds to TRBD2 (6 bases). The specimen sequenced was blood, either unsorted or a sorted T cell fraction (not recorded which). The TCR sequence derives from a male donor with ankylosing spondylitis or in good health (not recorded which). The CDR3 protein is CSAAPTSWETQYF. The CDR3 nucleotides read TGCAGTGCGGCCCCAACTAGCTGGGAGACCCAGTACTTC.